Each of the 23 T cell receptor beta chains below was sequenced from the same sample in a study of beta chain features in type 1 diabetes. General study points: There was a moderate but significant shortening of TCRB CDR3s in all four CD4+ subsets of Type 1 diabetes patients.

The investigators reverse transcribed all of the isolated RNA, so they sequenced expressed TCRB transcripts. Only in-frame clones appear in the TCRdb table, and some are missing; sequencing was by immunoSEQ multiplex PCR. The top ten clones hold approximately 0.015% of a sample with roughly 300,000 clones, roughly an eighth of them seen once. Antigen specificity for these receptors is unknown. Specimen: naive CD4+ T cells from blood. The receptors derive from a man aged 30 to 45 with type 1 diabetes.

The chain recombines TRBV2 with TRBJ2-1; the match to TRBD2 covers 16 bases. V dropped 6 bases and J dropped 9; count of bases not matched to a gene: 5. CDR3 length equals 15 residues. CDR1 is SNHLY and CDR2 is FYNNEI in the germline V gene. CDR3 region: CASRGTSGRVGEQFF. The CDR3 coding sequence is TGTGCCAGCAGAGGGACTAGCGGGAGGGTAGGTGAGCAGTTCTTC.

J is TRBJ2-2 and V is TRBV9; D gene uncertain. The germline V and J ends were trimmed by 1 base and 0 bases, with 7 bases remaining between them. The CDR3 is 15 residues long. CDR1 SGDLS and CDR2 YYNGEE come from the germline V gene. Written as DNA, the CDR3 is TGTGCCAGCAGCGTAATGGGCTCGAACACCGGGGAGCTGTTTTTT. It encodes CASSVMGSNTGELFF.

The CDR3, as DNA: TGCAGTGCTTCTCCTTCCACTGAAGCTTTCTTT. Protein sequence: CSASPSTEAFF. V gene TRBV20-1 combines with J gene TRBJ1-1; D call uncertain. The CDR3 extends over 11 amino acids. Germline CDR1 and CDR2: DFQATT and SNEGSKA (reference sequence). V lost 5 bases and J lost 4, with 8 bases in between.

The gene calls are TRBV11-1 and TRBJ1-4; D is unresolved. The CDR3 extends over 15 amino acids. The V end lost 0 bases, the J end lost 7 bases, and 12 bases lay between the germline ends. Germline V gene lookup returns CDR1 SGHAT and CDR2 FQDESV (reference sequence). The CDR3 coding sequence is TGTGCCAGCAGCTTAGCGTCGGCGGCCGGTGAAAAACTGTTTTTT. It encodes CASSLASAAGEKLFF.

The chain recombines TRBV15 with TRBJ1-4; TRBD1 matches at 7 bases. CDR3 length equals 16 residues. In germline, CDR1 is LNHNV, CDR2 YYDKDF (reference sequence). The V and J ends lost 5 bases and 0 bases, in that order; junction bases with no gene match: 6. Here the CDR3 reads CATSGGQSATNEKLFF. Here the CDR3 DNA reads TGTGCCACCAGCGGGGGACAGAGTGCAACTAATGAAAAACTGTTTTTT.

The V call is TRBV9, the J call TRBJ2-5; 10 bases align to TRBD2. V lost 0 bases to trimming and J lost 3 bases; unmatched junction nucleotides: 2. The germline gives CDR1 SGDLS, CDR2 YYNGEE. The CDR3 sequence is 15 residues long. The CDR3 bases are TGTGCCAGCAGCGTAGGGGGACTAGCGAAAGAGACCCAGTACTTC. Amino acid sequence: CASSVGGLAKETQYF.

This clone was detected a few times. The CDR3 is CASSFREAYEQYF. CDR3 in DNA: TGCGCCAGCAGCTTCCGCGAAGCCTACGAGCAGTACTTC. The chain uses TRBV5-1 and TRBJ2-7; D not certain. Germline values: CDR1 SGHRS, CDR2 YFSETQ. V gave up 2 bases and J gave up 2 bases, with 8 bases separating them. The CDR3 spans 13 residues.

The genes are TRBV6-1 and TRBJ2-7, with D possibly TRBD2 on 5 matching bases. The CDR3 runs to 13 residues. Germline V CDR1 and CDR2: MNHNS, SASEGT. Between the trimmed V and J ends, which lost 8 bases and 4 bases, there was a span of 15 bases. Here the CDR3 reads CASRPGVLYEQYF. The DNA of the CDR3 is TGTGCCAGCCGACCCGGGGTCTTATACGAGCAGTACTTC.

Only a few counts were recorded for this clone. This rearrangement joins TRBV14 to TRBJ2-7, with TRBD1 matching over 8 bases. The CDR3 totals 17 residues. Per the germline V gene, CDR1 is SGHDN and CDR2 is FVKESK. Trimming removed 5 bases from V and 1 base from J; junction bases left unmatched: 13. CDR3 sequence reads: CASSMTGATLFSYEQYF. CDR3 DNA: TGTGCCAGCAGCATGACAGGGGCGACCCTCTTTTCCTACGAGCAGTACTTC.

This clone was counted a few times. The chain employs TRBV18 and TRBJ2-1; no definite D call. V was clipped by 4 bases and J by 8 bases, with 9 bases between them. CDR1 KGHSH and CDR2 LQKENI come from the germline V gene. The CDR3 loop spans 12 amino acids. The CDR3 region has the DNA TGTGCCAGCTCACTTGGAGTTGATGAGCAGTTCTTC. This gives the protein CASSLGVDEQFF.

About this clone: A read error may account for a junction end that differs from germline. The chain is built from TRBV7-8 and TRBJ2-3; the match to TRBD2 covers 8 bases. CDR3 length: 15 residues. The germline gives CDR1 SGHVS, CDR2 FQNEAQ. CDR3 sequence reads: CASSLGRTSRDTQYF. The CDR3 DNA reads as TGTGCCAGCAGCTTAGGTCGGACTAGCAGAGATACGCAGTATTTT.

The gene calls are TRBV11-2 and TRBJ2-7, with 7 bases lining up with TRBD2. This CDR3 contains 14 residues. V was clipped by 5 bases and J by 5 bases; unmatched bases: 9. Looked up from germline, CDR1 is SGHAT and CDR2 is FQNNGV. CDR3 loop: CASSPWTRLHEQYF. The CDR3 coding sequence is TGTGCCAGCAGCCCCTGGACTAGACTTCACGAGCAGTACTTC.

The gene calls are TRBV2 and TRBJ2-1, with D maybe TRBD1 (6 bases). The CDR3 covers 15 residues. CDR1 is SNHLY and CDR2 is FYNNEI in the germline V gene. Trimming removed 2 bases at V and 6 bases at J, with 14 bases between. CDR3 sequence: CASSEIWGQSNEQFF. CDR3 coding DNA: TGTGCCAGCAGTGAAATTTGGGGACAAAGCAATGAGCAGTTCTTC.

Only a few counts were recorded for this clone. The chain carries TRBV5-4 and TRBJ2-2; 8 bases are shared with TRBD2. V dropped 5 bases and J dropped 6; count of bases not matched to a gene: 9. The germline V gene has CDR1 SGHNT and CDR2 YYREEE (reference sequence). CDR3 length: 15 residues. The CDR3 is CASREAGDPPGELFF. The CDR3 DNA is TGTGCCAGCAGGGAAGCGGGAGACCCCCCCGGGGAGCTGTTTTTT.

This chain joins TRBV19 and TRBJ2-2; 7 bases are a match to TRBD1. Unmatched junction bases numbered 4, after V lost 5 bases and J lost 4 bases. Looked up from germline, CDR1 is LNHDA and CDR2 is SQIVND (reference sequence). The CDR3 loop spans 14 amino acids. The CDR3 region is CASSRDRVTGELFF. The DNA of the CDR3 is TGTGCCAGTAGTCGGGACAGAGTCACCGGGGAGCTGTTTTTT.

The gene calls are TRBV28 and TRBJ2-7; D gene ambiguous. Germline V CDR1 and CDR2: MDHEN, SYDVKM. Trimming removed 3 bases from V and 5 bases from J, with 11 bases in between. There are 13 residues in the CDR3. CDR3 in DNA: TGTGCCAGCAGTTTGGCTAGTCGACACGAGCAGTACTTC. This encodes CASSLASRHEQYF.

The V and J genes are TRBV4-2 and TRBJ2-3, with D perhaps TRBD2 (5 bases). V was clipped by 0 bases and J by 4 bases, with 8 bases between them. This CDR3 comprises 14 residues. The germline gives CDR1 LGHNA, CDR2 YNFKEQ. The CDR3 region has the DNA TGTGCCAGCAGCCAAGATGGGAGAGCAGATACGCAGTATTTT. Its protein product is CASSQDGRADTQYF.

This chain links TRBV10-2 with TRBJ2-1; D possibly corresponds to TRBD2 (6 bases). Trimming left V 0 bases short and J 9 bases short, with 12 bases between. The CDR3 sequence is 14 residues long. CDR1 is WSHSY, CDR2 SAAADI, per germline. The CDR3 DNA is TGCGCCAGCAGTGAGTCGCGAGGTAGCGGTGAGCAGTTCTTC. The encoded protein is CASSESRGSGEQFF.

V and J are TRBV10-3 and TRBJ2-1; D is perhaps TRBD2 (6 bases). Germline loops: CDR1 ENHRY, CDR2 SYGVKD. This CDR3 comprises 14 residues. Trimming stripped 11 bases from V and 6 bases from J, with 20 bases between. This CDR3 reads CASYDGTRVNEQFF. As DNA, the CDR3 is TGTGCCTCGTACGATGGGACTCGCGTCAATGAGCAGTTCTTC.

This clone was detected a few times. The chain uses TRBV5-1 and TRBJ2-3; the D gene is possibly TRBD1 (5 bases). Trimming shortened V by 0 bases and J by 1 base, and 6 bases separated the two germline ends. Germline loops: CDR1 SGHRS, CDR2 YFSETQ. The CDR3 is 14 amino acids. CDR3 residues: CASSLEGRTDTQYF. CDR3 bases: TGCGCCAGCAGCTTGGAGGGGCGCACAGATACGCAGTATTTT. Full variable domain (outside the CDR3, taken from reference TRBV5-1 and TRBJ2-3): KAGVTQTPRYLIKTRGQQVTLSCSPISGHRSVSWYQQTPGQGLQFLFEYFSETQRNKGNFPGRFSGRQFSNSRSEMNVSTLELGDSALYLCASSLEGRTDTQYFGPGTRLTVL.

This chain uses TRBV27 with TRBJ1-5; 8 bases are a match to TRBD1. The CDR3 runs 15 residues. The V segment lost 5 bases and the J segment 2 bases; nucleotides outside the gene matches: 5. The germline V gene encodes CDR1 MNHEY and CDR2 SMNVEV (reference sequence). This CDR3 is CASSPQGAGNQPQHF. Written as DNA, the CDR3 is TGTGCCAGCAGTCCCCAGGGGGCGGGCAATCAGCCCCAGCATTTT.

In this sample, this clone turned up a few times. V gene TRBV7-9 combines with J gene TRBJ2-3, with 7 nucleotides matching TRBD1. The junction had 10 bases not matched to a gene; V was cut back by 4 bases and J by 0 bases. CDR1 and CDR2 from the germline V gene are SEHNR and FQNEAQ (reference sequence). CDR3 size: 17 residues. The CDR3 DNA sequence: TGTGCCAGCAGCTCCCCGGCAGGGGGTACTAGCACAGATACGCAGTATTTT. Translated: CASSSPAGGTSTDTQYF.

This clone was picked up one time. Different DNA sequences within this sample yield the same CDR3. The chain joins TRBV4-2 to TRBJ2-5; D is perhaps TRBD2 (5 bases). From germline, CDR1 is LGHNA and CDR2 YNFKEQ. This CDR3 has 16 amino acids. Between the trimmed V and J ends, which lost 1 base and 3 bases, there was a span of 15 bases. DNA for the CDR3: TGTGCCAGCAGCCAAGGAGGGCTAGCAGGAAAAGAGACCCAGTACTTC. It specifies CASSQGGLAGKETQYF.